The sequence of this TCR beta chain was determined in a study of blood T cells in healthy people across ages. Together with a sample-barcoded 5' primer, a J-beta primer mix was included in a second PCR lasting about 7 to 12 cycles. Using its own MiXCR run on the 5' RACE reads, TCRdb lists one record per CDR3 protein. The sample has approximately 800,000 distinct CDR3 sequences, around 62% seen once. V shed 4 bases and J 9 bases; nucleotides not matched to a gene: 9. Germline CDR1 reads LGHDT; CDR2 reads YNNKEL (reference sequence). CDR3 length equals 13 residues. The rearrangement uses TRBV3-1 and TRBJ2-7; 7 bases are a match to TRBD1. The sequence was collected from a man aged 30 to 45 in good health. Specimen: blood. CDR3 loop: CASSPDREFVQYF. The CDR3 DNA follows: TGTGCCAGCAGCCCCGACAGGGAATTTGTGCAGTACTTC.